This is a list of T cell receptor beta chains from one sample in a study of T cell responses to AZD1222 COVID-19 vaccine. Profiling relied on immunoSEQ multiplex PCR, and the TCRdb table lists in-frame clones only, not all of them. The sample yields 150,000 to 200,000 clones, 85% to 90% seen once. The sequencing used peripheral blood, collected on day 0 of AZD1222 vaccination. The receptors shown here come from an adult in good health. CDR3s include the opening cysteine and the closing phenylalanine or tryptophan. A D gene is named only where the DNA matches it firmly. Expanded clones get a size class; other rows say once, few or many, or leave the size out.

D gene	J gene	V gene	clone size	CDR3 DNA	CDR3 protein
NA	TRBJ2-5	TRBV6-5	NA	TGTGCCAGCACCGACTGCGGACCGGGCGAGACCCAGTACTTC	CASTDCGPGETQYF
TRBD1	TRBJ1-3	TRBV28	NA	TGTGCCAGCAGTCCATATAGACAGGGTTGGGGGGGAAGACGGCCTTCTGGAAACACCATATATTTT	CASSPYRQGWGGRRPSGNTIYF
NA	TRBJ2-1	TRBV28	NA	TGTGCCAGCAATCGGACACCCTCTAGCTCCTACAATGAGCAGTTCTTC	CASNRTPSSSYNEQFF
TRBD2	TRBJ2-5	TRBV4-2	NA	TGTGCCAGCAGCCAAGGGCTAGCGGGGACCTCCCAAGAGACCCAGTACTTC	CASSQGLAGTSQETQYF
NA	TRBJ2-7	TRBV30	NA	TGTGCCGCCCGGGTAGGGGTGCAAGTCGGGCAGTACTTC	CAARVGVQVGQYF
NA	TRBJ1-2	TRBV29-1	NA	TGCAGCGTTGAAGGGAATAACTATGGCTACACCTTC	CSVEGNNYGYTF
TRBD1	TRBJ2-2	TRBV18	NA	TGTGCCAGCTCGCTCTTAGGGCCGGGACAGGGGAACACCGGGGAGCTGTTTTTT	CASSLLGPGQGNTGELFF
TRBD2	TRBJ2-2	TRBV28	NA	TGTGCCAGCAGTTTTGGCGGGAGTGGGACCGGGGAGCTGTTTTTT	CASSFGGSGTGELFF
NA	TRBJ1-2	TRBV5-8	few	TGTGCCAGCCTACACGGATCTTCAAACTATGGCTACACCTTC	CASLHGSSNYGYTF
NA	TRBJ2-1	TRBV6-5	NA	TGTGCCAGCAGTTACACGAGGCCAGGGGTCAACAATGAGCAGTTCTTC	CASSYTRPGVNNEQFF
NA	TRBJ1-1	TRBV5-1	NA	TGCGCCAGCAGCTTGGGTGGGGGGAGTACTGAAGCTTTCTTT	CASSLGGGSTEAFF
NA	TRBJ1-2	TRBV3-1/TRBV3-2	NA	TGTGCCAGCAGCCAAAGGCTCGGGACATGGGACTATGGCTACACCTTC	CASSQRLGTWDYGYTF
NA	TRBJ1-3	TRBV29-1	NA	TGCAGCGTTGCTTGGCCAGGTACCTCTGGAAACACCATATATTTT	CSVAWPGTSGNTIYF
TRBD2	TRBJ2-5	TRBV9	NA	TGTGCCAGCAGCGTAAAGACTAGCGGGATTAGAGAGACCCAGTACTTC	CASSVKTSGIRETQYF
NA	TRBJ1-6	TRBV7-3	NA	TGTGCCAGCAGCTCGATACCGGGACAACCTTCACCCCTCCACTTT	CASSSIPGQPSPLHF
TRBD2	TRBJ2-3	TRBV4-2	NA	TGTGCCAGCAGCCAAGGTAGCGGGGGGACAATCACAGATACGCAGTATTTT	CASSQGSGGTITDTQYF
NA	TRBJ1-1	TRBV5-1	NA	TGCGCCAGCAGCTTGGCAAACCCGCGACGTGGTGAAGCTTTCTTT	CASSLANPRRGEAFF
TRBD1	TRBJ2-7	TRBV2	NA	TGTGCCAGCAGTGCGACAGGGGGGGGCTACGAGCAGTACTTC	CASSATGGGYEQYF
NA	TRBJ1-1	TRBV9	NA	TGTGCCAGCAGCGAGGGGGTGGGGCAGATGAACACTGAAGCTTTCTTT	CASSEGVGQMNTEAFF
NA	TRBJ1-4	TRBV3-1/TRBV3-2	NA	TGTGCCAGCAGCCAAGCAGGTTTGCGTGAAAAACTGTTTTTT	CASSQAGLREKLFF
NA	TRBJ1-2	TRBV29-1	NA	TGCAGCGCGGACCGCAAGGTTAACTATGGCTACACCTTC	CSADRKVNYGYTF
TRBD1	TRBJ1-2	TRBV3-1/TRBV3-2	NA	TGTGCCAGCAGCAAAACAGGGGCCTATGGCTACACCTTC	CASSKTGAYGYTF
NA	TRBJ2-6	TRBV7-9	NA	TGTGCCAGCAGCTTTGGGGCCAACGTCCTGACTTTC	CASSFGANVLTF
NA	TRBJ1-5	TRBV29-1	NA	TGCAGCGTTGTAGGTGATGGGGGCAATCAGCCCCAGCATTTT	CSVVGDGGNQPQHF
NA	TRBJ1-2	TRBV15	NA	TGTGCCACCAGCAGAGACGAGGGTATCCGTGGCTACACCTTC	CATSRDEGIRGYTF
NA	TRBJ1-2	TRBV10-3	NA	TGTGCCATCAGTGACTCTGGCTATGGCTACACCTTC	CAISDSGYGYTF
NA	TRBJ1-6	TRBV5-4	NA	TGTGCCAGCAGCTTGGAACTCCAGAATTCACCCCTCCACTTT	CASSLELQNSPLHF
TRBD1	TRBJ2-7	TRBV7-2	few	TGTGCCAGCATCCAACAACCGGGACAGGACTACGAGCAGTACTTC	CASIQQPGQDYEQYF
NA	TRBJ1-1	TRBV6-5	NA	TGTGCCAGCAGTTACTCACAAGCGAACACTGAAGCTTTCTTT	CASSYSQANTEAFF
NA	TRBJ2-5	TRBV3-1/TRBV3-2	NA	TGTGCCAGCAGCCAAACGTGGGCCCAGTACTTC	CASSQTWAQYF
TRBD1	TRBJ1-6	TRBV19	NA	TGTGCCAGTAGTCTTGCGACAGGGGTTTTTCCCCCACGCCTCCACTTT	CASSLATGVFPPRLHF
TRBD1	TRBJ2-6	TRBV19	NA	TGTGCCAGTAGTAAGGGGGCGACCTCTGGGGCCAACGTCCTGACTTTC	CASSKGATSGANVLTF
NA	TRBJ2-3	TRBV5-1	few	TGCGCCAGCAGACAGGGCCCTAGCACAGATACGCAGTATTTT	CASRQGPSTDTQYF
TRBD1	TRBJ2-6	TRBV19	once	TGTGCCAGTAAGCCGGGACAGACTTTATCTGGGGCCAACGTCCTGACTTTC	CASKPGQTLSGANVLTF
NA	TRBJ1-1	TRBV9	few	TGTGCCAGCAGCGTAGGGTCAGGGCGGAACACTGAAGCTTTCTTT	CASSVGSGRNTEAFF
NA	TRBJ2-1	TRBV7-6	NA	TGTGCCAGCAGCTTAAACAATGAGCAGTTCTTC	CASSLNNEQFF
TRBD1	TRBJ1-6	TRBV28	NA	TGTGCCAGCAGGAGGGGACAGGCCTATAATTCACCCCTCCACTTT	CASRRGQAYNSPLHF
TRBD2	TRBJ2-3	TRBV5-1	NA	TGCGCCAGCAGCGGATCCGGGACTAGAGGTCCAGATACGCAGTATTTT	CASSGSGTRGPDTQYF
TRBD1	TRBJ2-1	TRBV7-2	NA	TGTGCCAGCAGCAAGGACAGGGCTTGGGAGCAGTTCTTC	CASSKDRAWEQFF
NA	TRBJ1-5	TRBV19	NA	TGTGCCAGTAGTAACCAGGGCCAATATAGCAATCAGCCCCAGCATTTT	CASSNQGQYSNQPQHF
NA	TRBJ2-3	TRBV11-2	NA	TGTGCCAGCTCCCCCCGGCCCGGGGGCAAAGTAAATACGCAGTATTTT	CASSPRPGGKVNTQYF
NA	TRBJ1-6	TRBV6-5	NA	TGTGCCAGCAGTTACACCGGGGGGAGTAATTCACCCCTCCACTTT	CASSYTGGSNSPLHF
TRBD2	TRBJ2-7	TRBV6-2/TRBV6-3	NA	TGTGCCAGCAGTTTCCAACCCGCTAGCGGGAGCGACGAGCAGTACTTC	CASSFQPASGSDEQYF
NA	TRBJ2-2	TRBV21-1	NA	TGTGCCAGCAGCAAAAGGGACATTCGCACCGGGGAGCTGTTTTTT	CASSKRDIRTGELFF
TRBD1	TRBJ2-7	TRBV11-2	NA	TGTGCCAGCAGCTTAGTCTCGGCCGGGACAGGGGCCTACGAGCAGTACTTC	CASSLVSAGTGAYEQYF
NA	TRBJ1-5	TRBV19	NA	TGTGCCAGTCGACTACTGGGGGGTAGCAATCAGCCCCAGCATTTT	CASRLLGGSNQPQHF
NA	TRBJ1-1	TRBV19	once	TGTGCCAGTACGGACCTCACTGAAGCTTTCTTT	CASTDLTEAFF
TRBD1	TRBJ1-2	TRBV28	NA	TGTGCCAGCAGTTTCCGGGACAGGGGGGGTGGCTACACCTTC	CASSFRDRGGGYTF
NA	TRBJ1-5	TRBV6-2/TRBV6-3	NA	TGTGCCAGCAGTTACTCACGGGGTAGCAATCAGCCCCAGCATTTT	CASSYSRGSNQPQHF
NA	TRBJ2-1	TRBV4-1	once	TGCGCCAGCAGCCAAGATGGCCTTCCCCGGGAGGAGCAGTTCTTC	CASSQDGLPREEQFF
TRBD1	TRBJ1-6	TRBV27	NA	TGTGCCAGCAGTTTATTCGCCAGGGGGGGAAATTCACCCCTCCACTTT	CASSLFARGGNSPLHF